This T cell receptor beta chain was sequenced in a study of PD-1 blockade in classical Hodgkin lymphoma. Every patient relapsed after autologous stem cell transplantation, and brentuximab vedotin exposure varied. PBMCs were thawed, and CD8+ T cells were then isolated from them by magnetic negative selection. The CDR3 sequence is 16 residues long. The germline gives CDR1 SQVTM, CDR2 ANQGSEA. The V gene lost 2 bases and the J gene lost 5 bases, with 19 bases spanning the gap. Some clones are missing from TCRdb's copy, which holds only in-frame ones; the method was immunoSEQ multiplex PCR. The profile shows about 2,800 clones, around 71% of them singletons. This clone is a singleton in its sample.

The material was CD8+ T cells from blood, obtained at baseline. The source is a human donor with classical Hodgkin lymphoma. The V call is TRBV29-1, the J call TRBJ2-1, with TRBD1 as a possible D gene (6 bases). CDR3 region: CSVERGTHYFHNEQFF. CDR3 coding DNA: TGCAGCGTTGAAAGGGGGACACACTATTTCCACAATGAGCAGTTCTTC.